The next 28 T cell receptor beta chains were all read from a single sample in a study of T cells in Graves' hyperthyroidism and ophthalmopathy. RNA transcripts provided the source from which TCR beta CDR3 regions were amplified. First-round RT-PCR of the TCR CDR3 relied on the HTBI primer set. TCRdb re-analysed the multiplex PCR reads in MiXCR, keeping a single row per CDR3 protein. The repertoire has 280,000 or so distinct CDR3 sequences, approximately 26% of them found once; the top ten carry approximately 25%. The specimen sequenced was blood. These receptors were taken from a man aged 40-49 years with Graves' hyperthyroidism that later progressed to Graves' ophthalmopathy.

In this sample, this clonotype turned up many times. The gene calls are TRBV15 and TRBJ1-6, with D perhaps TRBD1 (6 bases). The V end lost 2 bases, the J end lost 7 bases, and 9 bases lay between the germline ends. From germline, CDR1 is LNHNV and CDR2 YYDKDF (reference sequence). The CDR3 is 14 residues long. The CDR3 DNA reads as TGTGCCACCAGCAGAAGAGACAGGAATTCACCCCTCCACTTT. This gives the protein CATSRRDRNSPLHF.

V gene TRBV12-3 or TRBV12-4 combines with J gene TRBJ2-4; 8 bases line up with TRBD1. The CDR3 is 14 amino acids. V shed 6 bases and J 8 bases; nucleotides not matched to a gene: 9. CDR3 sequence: CASSLTGAVDIQYF. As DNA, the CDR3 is TGTGCCAGCAGCTTGACAGGGGCTGTGGACATTCAGTACTTC.

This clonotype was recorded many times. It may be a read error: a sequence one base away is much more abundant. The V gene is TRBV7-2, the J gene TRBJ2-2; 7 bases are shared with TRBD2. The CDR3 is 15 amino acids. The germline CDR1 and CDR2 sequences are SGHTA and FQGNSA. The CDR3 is CASSRAGMGTGKLFF. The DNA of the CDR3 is TGTGCCAGCAGCCGAGCGGGAATGGGCACCGGGAAGCTGTTTTTT.

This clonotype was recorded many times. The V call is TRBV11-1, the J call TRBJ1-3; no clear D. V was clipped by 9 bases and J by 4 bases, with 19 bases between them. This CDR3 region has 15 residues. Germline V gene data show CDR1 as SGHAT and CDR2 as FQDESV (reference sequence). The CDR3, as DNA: TGTGCCAGTGCACTGGACGTTTATAGAGGAAACACCATATATTTT. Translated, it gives CASALDVYRGNTIYF. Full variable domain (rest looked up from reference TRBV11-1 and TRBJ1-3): EAEVAQSPRYKITEKSQAVAFWCDPISGHATLYWYRQILGQGPELLVQFQDESVVDDSQLPKDRFSAERLKGVDSTLKIQPAELGDSAMYLCASALDVYRGNTIYFGEGSWLTVV.

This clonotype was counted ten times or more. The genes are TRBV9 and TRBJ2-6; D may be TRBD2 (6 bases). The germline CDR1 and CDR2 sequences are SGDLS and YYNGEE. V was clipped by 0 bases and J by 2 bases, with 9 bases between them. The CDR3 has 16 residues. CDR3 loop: CASSVGWGAGANVLTF. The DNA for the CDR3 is TGTGCCAGCAGCGTAGGATGGGGGGCTGGGGCCAACGTCCTGACTTTC.

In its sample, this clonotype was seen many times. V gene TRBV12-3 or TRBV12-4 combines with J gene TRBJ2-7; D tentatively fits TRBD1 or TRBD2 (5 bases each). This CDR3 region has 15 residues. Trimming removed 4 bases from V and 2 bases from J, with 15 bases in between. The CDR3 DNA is TGTGCCAGCAGTTCACCCGGGACGGATACCTACGAGCAGTACTTC. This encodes CASSSPGTDTYEQYF.

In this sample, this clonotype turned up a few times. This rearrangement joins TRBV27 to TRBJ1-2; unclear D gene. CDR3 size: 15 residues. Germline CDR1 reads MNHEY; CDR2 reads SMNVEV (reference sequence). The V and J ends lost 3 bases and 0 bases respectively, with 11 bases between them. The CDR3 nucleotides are TGTGCCAGCAGTTTCCGGTCGAGGACTAACTATGGCTACACCTTC. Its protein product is CASSFRSRTNYGYTF.

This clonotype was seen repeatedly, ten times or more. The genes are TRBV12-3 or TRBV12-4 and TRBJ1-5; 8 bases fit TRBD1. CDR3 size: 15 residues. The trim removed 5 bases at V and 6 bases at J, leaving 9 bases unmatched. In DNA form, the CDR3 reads TGTGCCAGCAGTCCTTCGGGCGACAGGGGTCAGCCCCAGCATTTT. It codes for CASSPSGDRGQPQHF.

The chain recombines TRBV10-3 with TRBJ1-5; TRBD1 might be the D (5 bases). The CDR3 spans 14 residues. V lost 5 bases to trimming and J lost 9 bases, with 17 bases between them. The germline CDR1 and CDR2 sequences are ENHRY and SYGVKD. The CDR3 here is CAISMDGGEGPQHF. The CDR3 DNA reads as TGTGCCATCAGTATGGACGGGGGAGAGGGGCCCCAGCATTTT.

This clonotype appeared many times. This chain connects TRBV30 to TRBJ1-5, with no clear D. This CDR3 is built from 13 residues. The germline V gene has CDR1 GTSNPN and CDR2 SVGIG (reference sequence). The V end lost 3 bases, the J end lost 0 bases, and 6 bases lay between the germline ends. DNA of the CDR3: TGTGCCTGGAGAGGCAATAGCAATCAGCCCCAGCATTTT. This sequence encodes CAWRGNSNQPQHF. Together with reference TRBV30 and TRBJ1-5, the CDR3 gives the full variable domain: SQTIHQWPATLVQPVGSPLSLECTVEGTSNPNLYWYRQAAGRGLQLLFYSVGIGQISSEVPQNLSASRPQDRQFILSSKKLLLSDSGFYLCAWRGNSNQPQHFGDGTRLSIL.

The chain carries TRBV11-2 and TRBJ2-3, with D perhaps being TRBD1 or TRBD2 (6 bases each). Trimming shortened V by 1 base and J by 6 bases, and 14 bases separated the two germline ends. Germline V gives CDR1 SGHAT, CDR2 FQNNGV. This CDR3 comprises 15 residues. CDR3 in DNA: TGTGCCAGCAGCTTAGTCTCCGGGGGCGGCGATACGCAGTATTTT. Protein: CASSLVSGGGDTQYF.

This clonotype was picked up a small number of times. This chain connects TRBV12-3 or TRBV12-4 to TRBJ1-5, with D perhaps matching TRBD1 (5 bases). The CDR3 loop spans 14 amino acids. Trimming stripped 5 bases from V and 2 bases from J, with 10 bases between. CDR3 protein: CASSRGDGNQPQHF. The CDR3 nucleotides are TGTGCCAGCAGTCGGGGGGACGGCAATCAGCCCCAGCATTTT.

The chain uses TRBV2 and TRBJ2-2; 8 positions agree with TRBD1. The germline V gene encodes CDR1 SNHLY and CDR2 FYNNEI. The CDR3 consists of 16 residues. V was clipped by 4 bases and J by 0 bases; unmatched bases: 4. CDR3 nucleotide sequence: TGTGCCAGCAGTGGGGCACAGGGGGCGAACACCGGGGAGCTGTTTTTT. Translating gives CASSGAQGANTGELFF.

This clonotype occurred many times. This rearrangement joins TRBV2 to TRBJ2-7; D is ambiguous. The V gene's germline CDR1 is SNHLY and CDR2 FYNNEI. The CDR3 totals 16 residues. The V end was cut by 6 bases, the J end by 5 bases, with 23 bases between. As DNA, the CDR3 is TGTGCCAGCAGGGAACACGAAACGTCTAGGAACAACGAGCAGTACTTC. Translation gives CASREHETSRNNEQYF.

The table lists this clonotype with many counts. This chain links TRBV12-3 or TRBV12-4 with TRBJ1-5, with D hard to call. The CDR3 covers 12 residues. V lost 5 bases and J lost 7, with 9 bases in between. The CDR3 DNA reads TGTGCCAGCAGTAACTTCGGGCAGCCCCAGCATTTT. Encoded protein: CASSNFGQPQHF.

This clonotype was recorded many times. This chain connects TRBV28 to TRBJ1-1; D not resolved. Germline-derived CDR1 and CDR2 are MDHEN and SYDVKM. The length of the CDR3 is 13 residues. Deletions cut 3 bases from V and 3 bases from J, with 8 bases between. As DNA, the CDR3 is TGTGCCAGCAGTTTGCCCCGACACACTGAAGCTTTCTTT. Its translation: CASSLPRHTEAFF.

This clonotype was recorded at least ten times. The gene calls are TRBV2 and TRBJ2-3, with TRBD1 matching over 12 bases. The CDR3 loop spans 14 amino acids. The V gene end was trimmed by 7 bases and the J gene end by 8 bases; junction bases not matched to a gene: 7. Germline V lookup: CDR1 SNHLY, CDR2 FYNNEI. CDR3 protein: CASTGTGGYGTQYF. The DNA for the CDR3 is TGTGCCAGCACCGGGACAGGGGGCTATGGTACGCAGTATTTT. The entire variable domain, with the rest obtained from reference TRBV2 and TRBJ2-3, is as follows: EPEVTQTPSHQVTQMGQEVILRCVPISNHLYFYWYRQILGQKVEFLVSFYNNEISEKSEIFDDQFSVERPDGSNFTLKIRSTKLEDSAMYFCASTGTGGYGTQYFGPGTRLTVL.

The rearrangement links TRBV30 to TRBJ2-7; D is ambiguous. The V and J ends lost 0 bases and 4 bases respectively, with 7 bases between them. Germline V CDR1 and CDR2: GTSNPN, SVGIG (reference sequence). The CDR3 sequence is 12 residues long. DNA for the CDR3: TGTGCCTGGAGTGTACAGCCTTACGAGCAGTACTTC. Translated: CAWSVQPYEQYF. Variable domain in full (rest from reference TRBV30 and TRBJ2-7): SQTIHQWPATLVQPVGSPLSLECTVEGTSNPNLYWYRQAAGRGLQLLFYSVGIGQISSEVPQNLSASRPQDRQFILSSKKLLLSDSGFYLCAWSVQPYEQYFGPGTRLTVT.

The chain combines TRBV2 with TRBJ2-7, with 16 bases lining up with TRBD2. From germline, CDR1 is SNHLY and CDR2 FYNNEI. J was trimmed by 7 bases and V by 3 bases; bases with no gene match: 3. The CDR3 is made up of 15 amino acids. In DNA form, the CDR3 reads TGTGCCAGCAGTGAGGGACTAGCGGGAGGGCAAGAGCAGTACTTC. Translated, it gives CASSEGLAGGQEQYF. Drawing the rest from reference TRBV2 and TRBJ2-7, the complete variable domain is EPEVTQTPSHQVTQMGQEVILRCVPISNHLYFYWYRQILGQKVEFLVSFYNNEISEKSEIFDDQFSVERPDGSNFTLKIRSTKLEDSAMYFCASSEGLAGGQEQYFGPGTRLTVT.

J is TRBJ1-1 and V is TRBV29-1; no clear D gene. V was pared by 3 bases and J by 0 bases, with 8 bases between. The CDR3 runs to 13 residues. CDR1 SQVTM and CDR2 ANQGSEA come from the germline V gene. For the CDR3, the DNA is TGCAGCGTTGAGGCATCGCTGAACACTGAAGCTTTCTTT. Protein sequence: CSVEASLNTEAFF.

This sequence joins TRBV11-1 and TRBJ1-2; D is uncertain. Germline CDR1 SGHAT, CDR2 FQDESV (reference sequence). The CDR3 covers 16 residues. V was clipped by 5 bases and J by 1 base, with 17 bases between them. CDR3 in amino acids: CASSLEDGPLNYGYTF. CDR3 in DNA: TGTGCCAGCAGCCTCGAGGACGGTCCACTTAACTATGGCTACACCTTC.

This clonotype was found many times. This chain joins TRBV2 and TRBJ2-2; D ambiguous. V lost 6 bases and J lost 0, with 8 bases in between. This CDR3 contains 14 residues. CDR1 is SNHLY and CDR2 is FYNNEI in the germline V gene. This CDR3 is CASRADANTGELFF. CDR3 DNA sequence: TGTGCCAGCAGGGCGGACGCGAACACCGGGGAGCTGTTTTTT.

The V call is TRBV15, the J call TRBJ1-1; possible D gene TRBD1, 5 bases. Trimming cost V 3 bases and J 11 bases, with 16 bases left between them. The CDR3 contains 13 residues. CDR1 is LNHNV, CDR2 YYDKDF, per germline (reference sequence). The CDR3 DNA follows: TGTGCCACCAGCAGCCTCCAGGGTTTTATCGCTTTCTTT. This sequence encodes CATSSLQGFIAFF.

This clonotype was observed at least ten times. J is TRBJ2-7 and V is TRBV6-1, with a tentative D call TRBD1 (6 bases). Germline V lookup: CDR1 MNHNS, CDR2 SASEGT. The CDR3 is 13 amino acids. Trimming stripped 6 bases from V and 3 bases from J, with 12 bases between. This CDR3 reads CASRPQGFYEQYF. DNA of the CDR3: TGTGCCAGCAGACCTCAGGGGTTCTACGAGCAGTACTTC.

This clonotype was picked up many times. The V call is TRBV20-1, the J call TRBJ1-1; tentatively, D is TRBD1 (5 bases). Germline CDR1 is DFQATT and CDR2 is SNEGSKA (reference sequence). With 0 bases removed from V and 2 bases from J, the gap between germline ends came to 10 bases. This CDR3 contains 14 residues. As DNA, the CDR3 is TGCAGTGCTAGAGATGCGGGGCCAAACACTGAAGCTTTCTTT. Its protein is CSARDAGPNTEAFF.

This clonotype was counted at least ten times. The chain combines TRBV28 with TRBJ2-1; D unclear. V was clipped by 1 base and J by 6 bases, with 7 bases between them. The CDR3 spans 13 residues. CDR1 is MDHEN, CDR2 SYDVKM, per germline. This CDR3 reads CASSLFMVNEQFF. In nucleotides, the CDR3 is TGTGCCAGCAGTTTATTCATGGTCAATGAGCAGTTCTTC.

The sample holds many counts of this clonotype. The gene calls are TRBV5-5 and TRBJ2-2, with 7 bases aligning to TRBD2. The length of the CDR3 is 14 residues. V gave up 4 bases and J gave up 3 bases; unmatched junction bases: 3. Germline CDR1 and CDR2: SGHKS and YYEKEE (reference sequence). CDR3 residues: CASSHSGDTGELFF. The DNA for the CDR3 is TGTGCCAGCAGCCACAGCGGGGACACCGGGGAGCTGTTTTTT.

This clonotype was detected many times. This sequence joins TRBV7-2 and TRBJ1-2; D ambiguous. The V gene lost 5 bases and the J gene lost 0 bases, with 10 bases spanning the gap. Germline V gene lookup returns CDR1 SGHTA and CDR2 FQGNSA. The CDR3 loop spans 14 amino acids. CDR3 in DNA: TGTGCCAGCAGCATAACAGTCCCTAACTATGGCTACACCTTC. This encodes CASSITVPNYGYTF.